A single sample gave rise to the 23 T cell receptor beta chains below, sequenced in a study of response to subunit inactivated influenza vaccine. From the RT-PCR reads, TCRdb called clonotypes with MiXCR, one entry per CDR3 protein. The repertoire holds some 160,000 distinct CDR3 sequences, with roughly 11% as singletons. Sequences were derived from non-naive T cells sorted from PBMCs, sampled roughly 6 weeks after vaccination. All receptors come from a man aged 50 to 60 who received an inactivated influenza vaccine.

J is TRBJ2-7 and V is TRBV7-9; 10 bases align to TRBD1. Germline V gene data show CDR1 as SEHNR and CDR2 as FQNEAQ (reference sequence). The J segment lost 8 bases and the V segment lost 6 bases, leaving 10 bases of the junction unmatched. The CDR3 totals 14 residues. CDR3 sequence reads: CASRPGTGDFQQYF. The CDR3 DNA reads as TGTGCCAGCAGACCCGGGACAGGGGACTTCCAGCAGTACTTC.

There are a few counts of this clonotype. Written as DNA, the CDR3 is TGTGCCAGCAGCGCTTTCTCCTACGAGCAGTACTTC. Translating it yields CASSAFSYEQYF. This chain uses TRBV5-6 with TRBJ2-7; D is unresolved. Deletions cut 4 bases from V and 0 bases from J, with 5 bases between. The CDR3 is 12 amino acids. CDR1 is SGHDT and CDR2 is YYEEEE in the germline V gene.

The rearrangement uses TRBV6-2 or TRBV6-3 and TRBJ2-7; TRBD2 is a possible D gene (6 bases). V was trimmed by 5 bases and J by 3 bases, leaving 14 bases between them. The germline CDR1 and CDR2 sequences are MNHEY and SVGEGT. The CDR3 sequence is 14 residues long. The CDR3 sequence: CASSQLGGFYEQYF. Here the CDR3 DNA reads TGTGCCAGCAGTCAGTTAGGAGGGTTCTACGAGCAGTACTTC.

This clonotype was observed a handful of times. This chain links TRBV21-1 with TRBJ1-2; TRBD1 is taken as the D call from the table, unchecked against the DNA. TRBV21-1 corresponds to a pseudogene. CDR3 size: 14 residues. CDR3 residues: CASSKQWPGYGYTF. Here the CDR3 DNA reads TGTGCCAGCAGCAAGCAGTGGCCCGGCTATGGCTACACCTTC.

In its sample, this clonotype was seen many times. The CDR3 DNA is TGTGCCAGCAGTCCCCAGTGGGACAAGAGCTCCTACGAGCAGTACTTC. It translates to CASSPQWDKSSYEQYF. The V call is TRBV28, the J call TRBJ2-7; D possibly corresponds to TRBD1 (6 bases). Germline assignment: CDR1 MDHEN and CDR2 SYDVKM. Between the trimmed V and J ends, which lost 5 bases and 0 bases, there was a span of 17 bases. The CDR3 contains 16 residues. The full variable domain, completed using reference TRBV28 and TRBJ2-7, is DVKVTQSSRYLVKRTGEKVFLECVQDMDHENMFWYRQDPGLGLRLIYFSYDVKMKEKGDIPEGYSVSREKKERFSLILESASTNQTSMYLCASSPQWDKSSYEQYFGPGTRLTVT.

This clonotype was counted ten times or more. The chain combines TRBV20-1 with TRBJ2-1; 11 bases are shared with TRBD2. Germline CDR1 and CDR2: DFQATT and SNEGSKA (reference sequence). V shed 3 bases, J shed 7 bases, and the junction held 5 bases outside the gene matches. The CDR3 is made up of 14 amino acids. This CDR3 reads CSARDSGRGNEQFF. The CDR3 bases are TGCAGTGCTAGGGATAGCGGGAGGGGGAATGAGCAGTTCTTC.

Concerning this clonotype: A much larger clone differs by one base, so this may be a read error. The CDR3 DNA sequence: TGCAGCGTTGCTACTAGCGGGATTGTCAATGAGCAGTTCTTC. It specifies CSVATSGIVNEQFF. This chain connects TRBV29-1 to TRBJ2-1, with TRBD2 matching 10 bases. Germline V gene data show CDR1 as SQVTM and CDR2 as ANQGSEA. The CDR3 runs to 14 residues. The V segment lost 4 bases and the J segment 6 bases; nucleotides outside the gene matches: 6.

This clonotype was seen only a few times. V gene TRBV20-1 combines with J gene TRBJ1-1; D gene ambiguous. Germline V CDR1 and CDR2: DFQATT, SNEGSKA (reference sequence). V was pared by 4 bases and J by 7 bases, with 13 bases between. The CDR3 loop spans 12 amino acids. In nucleotides, the CDR3 is TGCAGTGCTACAGAGGAGAGGGTTGAAGCTTTCTTT. This gives the protein CSATEERVEAFF.

This clonotype appeared many times. This chain uses TRBV9 with TRBJ2-5, with 7 bases aligning to TRBD1. From germline, CDR1 is SGDLS and CDR2 YYNGEE. The CDR3 is 14 residues long. The trim removed 0 bases at V and 2 bases at J, leaving 1 base unmatched. The CDR3 bases are TGTGCCAGCAGCGTAGCCAGGGGGCAAGAGACCCAGTACTTC. Translating it yields CASSVARGQETQYF.

V and J are TRBV12-3 or TRBV12-4 and TRBJ2-5; D perhaps matches TRBD2 (5 bases). V was trimmed by 3 bases and J by 4 bases, leaving 9 bases between them. The CDR3 loop spans 13 amino acids. The CDR3 nucleotides are TGTGCCAGCAGTTTCGGGGTCGTAGAGACCCAGTACTTC. It codes for CASSFGVVETQYF.

This clonotype appeared many times. The V call is TRBV4-3, the J call TRBJ2-3; D is undetermined. Germline-derived CDR1 and CDR2 are LGHNA and YSLEER. Trimming pared 0 bases from V and 4 bases from J, leaving 14 bases between. The CDR3 sequence is 16 residues long. CDR3: CASSQDLQSAADTQYF. CDR3 bases: TGCGCCAGCAGCCAAGATTTGCAATCGGCAGCAGATACGCAGTATTTT.

This clonotype came up a few times. The rearrangement links TRBV11-1 to TRBJ2-1; 10 nucleotides agree with TRBD2. Germline CDR1 is SGHAT and CDR2 is FQDESV (reference sequence). This CDR3 has 15 amino acids. V lost 8 bases, J lost 7 bases, and 11 bases stayed unmatched. The CDR3 reads CASDLAGGEGNEQFF. CDR3 sequence (DNA): TGTGCCAGCGACTTAGCGGGAGGAGAAGGGAATGAGCAGTTCTTC.

J is TRBJ2-7 and V is TRBV6-2 or TRBV6-3; TRBD1 is a possible D gene (6 bases). The CDR3 extends over 15 amino acids. The germline gives CDR1 MNHEY, CDR2 SVGEGT. V was cut by 6 bases and J by 0 bases, with 15 bases left in between. The CDR3 reads CASRTTGVASYEQYF. CDR3 coding DNA: TGTGCCAGCAGGACGACAGGAGTCGCCTCCTACGAGCAGTACTTC.

V is TRBV14 and J is TRBJ2-5; 8 nucleotides agree with TRBD2. The ends lost 1 base at V and 5 bases at J; junction bases unmatched: 0. Germline V gene sequence: CDR1 SGHDN, CDR2 FVKESK. CDR3 length: 13 residues. CDR3 sequence (DNA): TGTGCCAGCAGCCAAGGGACTAGCGAGACCCAGTACTTC. Its protein is CASSQGTSETQYF. The variable domain in full, with the rest retrieved from reference TRBV14 and TRBJ2-5, is EAGVTQFPSHSVIEKGQTVTLRCDPISGHDNLYWYRRVMGKEIKFLLHFVKESKQDESGMPNNRFLAERTGGTYSTLKVQPAELEDSGVYFCASSQGTSETQYFGPGTRLLVL.

The sample holds one count of this clonotype. The rearrangement joins TRBV30 to TRBJ2-1; D gene ambiguous. Trimming removed 4 bases at V and 4 bases at J, with 5 bases between. The CDR3 consists of 11 residues. The germline CDR1 and CDR2 sequences are GTSNPN and SVGIG (reference sequence). CDR3 DNA sequence: TGTGCCTGGACATTATACAATGAGCAGTTCTTC. Its translation is CAWTLYNEQFF.

The chain has TRBV7-6 and TRBJ2-7; 12 bases fit TRBD1. The junction had 6 bases not matched to a gene; V was cut back by 6 bases and J by 3 bases. CDR3 size: 15 residues. Germline CDR1 SGHVS, CDR2 FNYEAQ. The CDR3 reads CASRKGTGGSYEQYF. DNA of the CDR3: TGTGCCAGCAGGAAGGGGACAGGGGGCAGCTACGAGCAGTACTTC.

V is TRBV9 and J is TRBJ1-2; tentatively, D is TRBD1 (6 bases). This CDR3 is built from 13 residues. Germline V gene data show CDR1 as SGDLS and CDR2 as YYNGEE. V lost 4 bases and J 5 bases, leaving 12 bases between the germline ends. CDR3 nucleotide sequence: TGTGCCAGCAGCCAAAGCACAGGGTATGGCTACACCTTC. Its translation: CASSQSTGYGYTF.

The chain carries TRBV7-9 and TRBJ2-5, with unresolved D. The V gene lost 5 bases and the J gene lost 5 bases, with 6 bases spanning the gap. Germline V gene data show CDR1 as SEHNR and CDR2 as FQNEAQ (reference sequence). The CDR3 consists of 11 residues. CDR3 loop: CASSVVETQYF. For the CDR3, the DNA is TGTGCCAGCAGCGTAGTGGAGACCCAGTACTTC.

J is TRBJ2-1 and V is TRBV20-1; TRBD2 agrees at 7 bases. This CDR3 spans 14 amino acids. Germline trimming cut 4 bases from V and 4 bases from J; bases unmatched to any gene: 7. Per the germline V gene, CDR1 is DFQATT and CDR2 is SNEGSKA (reference sequence). The CDR3 loop reads CSATTSATYNEQFF. In nucleotides, the CDR3 is TGCAGTGCTACTACTAGCGCGACGTACAATGAGCAGTTCTTC.

This clonotype showed up just a few times. The chain joins TRBV9 to TRBJ2-1; no reliable D call. V lost 0 bases to trimming and J lost 8 bases, with 6 bases between them. The CDR3 runs to 12 residues. Germline loops: CDR1 SGDLS, CDR2 YYNGEE. The CDR3 nucleotides read TGTGCCAGCAGCGTAGGGATCGATGAGCAGTTCTTC. Translation gives CASSVGIDEQFF.

This clonotype was counted many times. This rearrangement joins TRBV29-1 to TRBJ2-2; no firm D call. V lost 1 base and J 1 base, leaving 7 bases between the germline ends. There are 14 residues in the CDR3. Germline loops: CDR1 SQVTM, CDR2 ANQGSEA. Here the CDR3 DNA reads TGCAGCGTTGAAGGGCAGATGAACACCGGGGAGCTGTTTTTT. Residues: CSVEGQMNTGELFF.

This clonotype was recorded many times. The V call is TRBV5-1, the J call TRBJ1-1, with D perhaps TRBD1 (5 bases). This CDR3 spans 14 amino acids. V gave up 0 bases and J gave up 5 bases, with 11 bases separating them. The germline CDR1 and CDR2 sequences are SGHRS and YFSETQ. Written as DNA, the CDR3 is TGCGCCAGCAGCTTGGACAGCCGGGGGACTGAAGCTTTCTTT. It specifies CASSLDSRGTEAFF.

This chain uses TRBV20-1 with TRBJ2-7, with D perhaps TRBD1 or TRBD2 (6 bases each). Germline V gene lookup returns CDR1 DFQATT and CDR2 SNEGSKA (reference sequence). This CDR3 contains 14 residues. V lost 6 bases to trimming and J lost 3 bases, with 18 bases between them. Here the CDR3 DNA reads TGCAGTGCCCAAGGGGGACTCACTATCTACGAGCAGTACTTC. Its protein is CSAQGGLTIYEQYF.